This record covers a single T cell receptor (beta chain). Antigen specificity is unknown. The data belong to a study of PD-L1 blockade in urothelial cancer. About the study: It was around 2014 that patients started atezolizumab at 1,200 mg intravenously every 3 weeks. Overall study findings and caveats: Patients with durable benefit had greater blood expansion of tumor-associated TCR clones 3 weeks into treatment.

This sample's time point: peripheral blood 6 weeks after treatment start. Urothelial carcinoma affected the patients, and it was locally advanced or metastatic. All patients handed over anywhere from 1 to 8 samples, pretreatment and on-treatment. The V gene's germline CDR1 is SGHKS and CDR2 YYEKEE (reference sequence). With 1 base removed from V and 1 base from J, the gap between germline ends came to 15 bases. The CDR3 extends over 16 amino acids. Sequencing was performed with immunoSEQ multiplex PCR; in TCRdb, only in-frame clones are kept and a portion is missing. The sample lists roughly 100,000 clones, approximately 82% occurring once.

The sequences come from PBMCs, collected around atezolizumab (anti-PD-L1) treatment. The receptor's source is a man in his sixties or seventies with urothelial cancer. This chain links TRBV5-5 with TRBJ2-7, with D hard to call. The CDR3 sequence: CASSLSWQEPSYEQYF. The CDR3 nucleotides read TGTGCCAGCAGCTTGTCCTGGCAGGAACCATCCTACGAGCAGTACTTC.